This T cell receptor (beta chain) was profiled in a study of CD8+ T cells in alopecia areata. Study findings and constraints: Scalp samples also yield sequences from resident alphabeta T cells of normal skin. Patients showed less clear TCR sequence sharing than mice, possibly partly because of HLA diversity. Relative to normal scalp, lesional scalp, especially alopecia totalis/universalis, showed higher clonality.

RNA extraction and reverse transcription yielded cDNA as sequencing template. Produced via immunoSEQ multiplex PCR; TCRdb's table is partial and in-frame only. The sample consists of roughly 100,000 clones, 55% of them appearing once. Regarding this clone: The antigen is not known.

The V end lost 0 bases, the J end lost 0 bases, and 12 bases lay between the germline ends. This CDR3 is 16 amino acids long. Germline V CDR1 and CDR2: SGDLS, YYNGEE. The TCR was taken from a human donor in good health. V gene TRBV9 combines with J gene TRBJ1-1; tentative D call: TRBD1 (6 bases). Sequencing was done on a sample of CD4+ T cells sorted from blood. CDR3 region: CASSVGGGAMNTEAFF. CDR3 sequence (DNA): TGTGCCAGCAGCGTAGGCGGGGGGGCCATGAACACTGAAGCTTTCTTT.